This T cell receptor beta chain was recovered during a study of metastatic and nonmetastatic thyroid tumors. Study at large: Malignant thyroid and benign thyroid patients provided blood and tumor or nodule tissue whose repertoires were compared.

Patients were all untreated before their thyroid surgery. Original handling: The study took CDR3 differences across clinicopathological groups and made a distant-metastasis classifier for papillary thyroid cancer from them. Using MiXCR, TCRdb re-called clones from the PCR reads. None of the V and J calls come from the authors' own analysis; TCRdb made them. The profile shows approximately 34,000 clones, about 16% of them singletons. This clone has more than one count but fewer than ten. Its antigen is undetermined. Study-wide points: Patients with malignant thyroid tumors reportedly had significantly higher TCR beta diversity than those with benign nodules, in blood and tumor.

Trimming cost V 7 bases and J 9 bases; bases outside gene matches: 21. In germline, CDR1 is MDHEN, CDR2 SYDVKM. The CDR3 loop spans 17 amino acids. The sequence was collected from a female donor with papillary thyroid cancer or a benign thyroid nodule (not recorded which). Some clones in this sample may be carry-over from other donors' samples. Sequenced: blood. This chain links TRBV28 with TRBJ2-1; 7 positions agree with TRBD1. Here the CDR3 DNA reads TGTGCCAGCATCCCTAGACAGGGCCTAGCTGGATGGGGTGAGCAGTTCTTC. Translation: CASIPRQGLAGWGEQFF.